The 15 T cell receptor beta chains presented below share a single source sample, sequenced in a study of regulatory T cells in long-lasting Graves disease. The time point denotes: newly diagnosed GD, antithyroid drugs for less than 3 months. RNA extracted from PBMCs served as the sequencing template. Assembly of TCR beta libraries relied on iRepertoire HTBI primers together with Arm-PCR of CDR3 regions. One entry per CDR3 protein results from TCRdb running MiXCR on the multiplex PCR reads. The table records 400,000 to 500,000 distinct CDR3 sequences, 15% to 20% of them present only once. This same sample was also taken into another study, of T cells in Graves' hyperthyroidism and ophthalmopathy.

The input for sequencing was peripheral blood mononuclear cells (PBMCs), taken at new diagnosis, from a patient treated with antithyroid drugs. These receptors all come from a woman under 30 with Graves disease.

Of note for this clonotype: Without the conserved terminal phenylalanine or tryptophan, this CDR3 likely stems from a read error. V gene TRBV11-2 combines with J gene TRBJ2-7; the match to TRBD1 covers 8 bases. Trimming cost V 9 bases and J 3 bases; bases outside gene matches: 7. In germline, CDR1 is SGHAT, CDR2 FQNNGV. The CDR3 covers 13 residues. CDR3 residues: CASSTGQGYEQYL. CDR3 coding DNA: TGTGCCAGTAGTACCGGACAGGGCTACGAGCAGTACCTC.

This clonotype was picked up many times. The V gene is TRBV5-1, the J gene TRBJ2-7; no definite D call. Between the trimmed V and J ends, which lost 2 bases and 4 bases, there was a span of 13 bases. The CDR3 is 14 residues long. Germline CDR1 and CDR2: SGHRS and YFSETQ. For the CDR3, the DNA is TGCGCCAGCAGCTTCAGAGACAACCTTTACGAGCAGTACTTC. Amino acids: CASSFRDNLYEQYF.

This rearrangement joins TRBV12-3 or TRBV12-4 to TRBJ1-5, with a weak D call TRBD1 (5 bases). Trimming removed 6 bases from V and 6 bases from J, with 15 bases in between. The CDR3 has 14 residues. In DNA, the CDR3 is TGTGCCAGCAGCCCCGATGGGGGGAGTCAGCCCCAGCATTTT. Translating gives CASSPDGGSQPQHF.

This clonotype has a count of ten or more. The chain links TRBV11-1 to TRBJ1-2, with 10 bases matching TRBD1. The junction had 8 bases not matched to a gene; V was cut back by 2 bases and J by 8 bases. Germline values: CDR1 SGHAT, CDR2 FQDESV (reference sequence). The CDR3 length is 15 residues. Here the CDR3 reads CASSLPTDRGLGYTF. The CDR3 bases are TGTGCCAGCAGCTTACCGACTGACAGGGGGCTCGGCTACACCTTC.

This clonotype has at least ten counts. The chain recombines TRBV12-3 or TRBV12-4 with TRBJ2-3; 7 nucleotides agree with TRBD1. The CDR3 extends over 15 amino acids. The trim removed 7 bases at V and 5 bases at J, leaving 12 bases unmatched. Here the CDR3 DNA reads TGTGCCAGCACCCCAAACAGGGGTTCAGGAGATACGCAGTATTTT. Translating gives CASTPNRGSGDTQYF.

With regard to this clonotype: As the CDR3 is not closed by the conserved phenylalanine or tryptophan, this likely results from a read error. J is TRBJ2-1 and V is TRBV7-9; 11 bases map to TRBD2. CDR3 length equals 17 residues. The germline CDR1 and CDR2 sequences are SEHNR and FQNEAQ (reference sequence). V gave up 4 bases and J gave up 12 bases; unmatched junction bases: 17. CDR3 nucleotide sequence: TGTGCCAGCAGCTCCCAGCTAGTTAGCGGGAGGGGAGATGGGCAGTTCGTC. Residues: CASSSQLVSGRGDGQFV.

This clonotype was seen many times. The chain uses TRBV5-1 and TRBJ2-1, with D perhaps TRBD1 (6 bases). This CDR3 contains 14 residues. In germline, CDR1 is SGHRS, CDR2 YFSETQ. Between the trimmed V and J ends, which lost 4 bases and 9 bases, there was a span of 17 bases. The CDR3 DNA sequence: TGCGCCAGCAGCCAAGCAGGGGATTATGGTGAGCAGTTCTTC. Its translation: CASSQAGDYGEQFF.

This clonotype has ten or more counts. The CDR3 here is CASSPHTNQPQHF. The CDR3 nucleotides are TGTGCCAGCAGCCCGCACACCAATCAGCCCCAGCATTTT. This chain uses TRBV3-1 with TRBJ1-5; no clear D. V lost 4 bases, J lost 3 bases, and 7 bases lay in between. The CDR3 loop spans 13 amino acids. Germline V gene lookup returns CDR1 LGHDT and CDR2 YNNKEL (reference sequence).

At least ten counts were recorded for this clonotype. This chain uses TRBV7-6 with TRBJ1-5, with 7 bases matching TRBD1. The germline V gene encodes CDR1 SGHVS and CDR2 FNYEAQ. V lost 2 bases and J lost 9; bases outside the gene matches: 19. CDR3 size: 18 residues. The CDR3 coding sequence is TGTGCCAGCAGCTTACGACCTCGCACAGGGGCGAATTTGGGGCCCCAGCATTTT. It yields the protein CASSLRPRTGANLGPQHF.

This clonotype has a count of ten or more. This chain connects TRBV20-1 to TRBJ2-7; D remains ambiguous. The V gene's germline CDR1 is DFQATT and CDR2 SNEGSKA (reference sequence). V lost 5 bases to trimming and J lost 4 bases, with 15 bases between them. The CDR3 is 13 residues long. CDR3 residues: CSALSGHGYEQYF. CDR3 nucleotides: TGCAGTGCTCTCTCCGGGCACGGGTACGAGCAGTACTTC.

This clonotype appeared many times. The V gene is TRBV7-2, the J gene TRBJ2-5, with TRBD2 as a possible D gene (7 bases). Germline V gene lookup returns CDR1 SGHTA and CDR2 FQGNSA. The CDR3 runs 14 residues. Trimming shortened V by 5 bases and J by 5 bases, and 15 bases separated the two germline ends. This CDR3 is CASSMRTRGETQYF. In DNA, the CDR3 is TGTGCCAGCAGCATGAGGACTAGGGGGGAGACCCAGTACTTC. The variable domain in full, with the rest retrieved from reference TRBV7-2 and TRBJ2-5, is GAGVSQSPSNKVTEKGKDVELRCDPISGHTALYWYRQSLGQGLEFLIYFQGNSAPDKSGLPSDRFSAERTGGSVSTLTIQRTQQEDSAVYLCASSMRTRGETQYFGPGTRLLVL.

This clonotype was detected many times. V gene TRBV6-1 combines with J gene TRBJ1-5; weak D call: TRBD1 (6 bases). The V end lost 7 bases, the J end lost 2 bases, and 6 bases lay between the germline ends. The CDR3 has 12 residues. The germline CDR1 and CDR2 sequences are MNHNS and SASEGT. In DNA, the CDR3 is TGTGCCAGCAAGGGGGGCAATCAGCCCCAGCATTTT. Amino acid sequence: CASKGGNQPQHF.

This clonotype was recorded many times. The chain couples TRBV28 to TRBJ2-7; D is possibly TRBD2 (5 bases). The germline V and J ends were trimmed by 4 bases and 10 bases, with 17 bases remaining between them. Germline V gene sequence: CDR1 MDHEN, CDR2 SYDVKM. CDR3 length equals 13 residues. Written as DNA, the CDR3 is TGTGCCAGCAGTTCCCTAACCCCGGGAAATCAGTACTTC. It encodes CASSSLTPGNQYF.

In its sample, this clonotype was seen many times. V is TRBV29-1 and J is TRBJ2-5; TRBD2 is a possible D gene (5 bases). V was shortened by 5 bases and J by 5 bases, with 12 bases between the two germline ends. The CDR3 loop spans 12 amino acids. Germline loops: CDR1 SQVTM, CDR2 ANQGSEA. Here the CDR3 DNA reads TGCAGCGTTACGAGGGTATTGGAGACCCAGTACTTC. Its protein is CSVTRVLETQYF.

Details on this clonotype: Given a much more abundant clone one base away, this may be a read error. The chain combines TRBV6-9 with TRBJ1-5; a possible D gene is TRBD1 (6 bases). Between the trimmed V and J ends, which lost 3 bases and 5 bases, there was a span of 8 bases. Germline CDR1 MNHGY, CDR2 SVAAGI. There are 13 residues in the CDR3. Written as DNA, the CDR3 is TGTGCCAGCAGTTACAGGGGCGATCAGCCCCAGCATTTT. As protein: CASSYRGDQPQHF.